This T cell receptor beta chain was documented in a study of T cell responses to AZD1222 COVID-19 vaccine. The data were produced by immunoSEQ multiplex PCR, yet TCRdb's version contains in-frame clones alone and is incomplete. The sample lists 100,000 to 150,000 clones, around 84% occurring once. The CDR3 spans 14 residues. The ends were cut back, 0 bases at V and 1 base at J, with 5 bases in the middle. The germline V gene encodes CDR1 LGHNA and CDR2 YSLEER. Sequenced here: peripheral blood, sampled 28 days after the second AZD1222 dose. The sequence derives from an adult who received the AZD1222 COVID-19 vaccine. This sequence joins TRBV4-3 and TRBJ2-3; D ambiguous. The DNA for the CDR3 is TGCGCCAGCAGCCAAGAAGGTCGCACAGATACGCAGTATTTT. Encoded protein: CASSQEGRTDTQYF.